The 8 T cell receptor beta chains below were found in one sample sequenced in a study of blood T cells in healthy people across ages. The use of a sample-barcoded 5' primer and a J-beta primer mix characterized a second PCR of about 6 to 12 cycles. Using its own MiXCR run on the 5' RACE reads, TCRdb lists one record per CDR3 protein. Of about 640,000 distinct CDR3 sequences listed, 45% to 65% are singletons. The specimen sequenced was blood. The receptors here all came from a man aged 55 to 70 in good health.

V and J are TRBV7-9 and TRBJ1-4; D not certain. V was trimmed by 2 bases and J by 3 bases, leaving 10 bases between them. Germline CDR1 and CDR2: SEHNR and FQNEAQ (reference sequence). There are 15 residues in the CDR3. The CDR3 sequence is CASSLLGNPNEKLFF. In DNA form, the CDR3 reads TGTGCCAGCAGCTTACTAGGGAATCCTAATGAAAAACTGTTTTTT.

This clonotype occurred a few times. The rearrangement uses TRBV28 and TRBJ2-7; no firm D call. Germline CDR1 is MDHEN and CDR2 is SYDVKM. V was pared by 6 bases and J by 1 base, with 16 bases between. The CDR3 contains 15 residues. The chain's CDR3 is CASSPTATVSYEQYF. The CDR3 nucleotides read TGTGCCAGCAGCCCAACAGCTACGGTGTCCTACGAGCAGTACTTC.

The rearrangement links TRBV12-3 or TRBV12-4 to TRBJ2-7; D is unclear. The V end lost 7 bases, the J end lost 4 bases, and 17 bases lay between the germline ends. There are 14 residues in the CDR3. CDR3 coding DNA: TGTGCCAGCACCCCTGCCGTGGGCAGATACGAGCAGTACTTC. This gives the protein CASTPAVGRYEQYF.

The J gene is TRBJ2-1, the V gene TRBV20-1; 12 bases line up with TRBD2. The germline V gene encodes CDR1 DFQATT and CDR2 SNEGSKA (reference sequence). The CDR3 has 18 residues. J was trimmed by 5 bases and V by 6 bases; bases with no gene match: 17. CDR3: CSALAGLAGGRGDNEQFF. CDR3 DNA: TGCAGTGCACTAGCCGGGCTAGCGGGGGGGCGGGGAGACAATGAGCAGTTCTTC.

This CDR3 reads CATVLAGGYNEQFF. The CDR3 DNA is TGTGCCACCGTTCTAGCGGGGGGTTACAATGAGCAGTTCTTC. The J gene is TRBJ2-1, the V gene TRBV28, with 11 positions matching TRBD2. The trim removed 10 bases at V and 4 bases at J, leaving 6 bases unmatched. Germline values: CDR1 MDHEN, CDR2 SYDVKM. The length of the CDR3 is 14 residues.

This clonotype was seen only a few times. The rearrangement joins TRBV7-9 to TRBJ1-2; the D is unclear. The CDR3 is made up of 13 amino acids. The V gene lost 6 bases and the J gene lost 3 bases, with 11 bases spanning the gap. Germline CDR1 reads SEHNR; CDR2 reads FQNEAQ (reference sequence). CDR3 loop: CASRPPGDYGYTF. The CDR3 nucleotides read TGTGCCAGCAGACCTCCAGGCGACTATGGCTACACCTTC.

V and J are TRBV18 and TRBJ2-2; 8 bases line up with TRBD1. The germline V gene has CDR1 KGHSH and CDR2 LQKENI. Trimming at V came to 2 bases and at J to 5 bases, leaving 10 bases not matched to a gene. The CDR3 runs 17 residues. CDR3 residues: CASSPNRGQGGTGELFF. For the CDR3, the DNA is TGTGCCAGCTCACCAAACCGAGGACAGGGAGGAACCGGGGAGCTGTTTTTT. The full variable domain, with the rest looked up from reference TRBV18 and TRBJ2-2, is NAGVMQNPRHLVRRRGQEARLRCSPMKGHSHVYWYRQLPEEGLKFMVYLQKENIIDESGMPKERFSAEFPKEGPSILRIQQVVRGDSAAYFCASSPNRGQGGTGELFFGEGSRLTVL.

This clonotype was counted between two and nine times. J is TRBJ1-2 and V is TRBV11-1, with 8 bases fitting TRBD1. Unmatched junction bases numbered 6, after V lost 5 bases and J lost 4 bases. CDR3 length: 14 amino acids. CDR1 is SGHAT and CDR2 is FQDESV in the germline V gene (reference sequence). The CDR3 reads CASSTGGRGYGYTF. The CDR3 coding sequence is TGTGCCAGCAGCACAGGGGGAAGGGGCTATGGCTACACCTTC. The whole variable domain, filled in from reference TRBV11-1 and TRBJ1-2, reads EAEVAQSPRYKITEKSQAVAFWCDPISGHATLYWYRQILGQGPELLVQFQDESVVDDSQLPKDRFSAERLKGVDSTLKIQPAELGDSAMYLCASSTGGRGYGYTFGSGTRLTVV.